This TCR beta chain was identified in a study of shared T cell receptors in the human thymus. TCRdb's copy holds only in-frame clones and misses some; the assay was immunoSEQ multiplex PCR. The sample carries hundreds of thousands of clones, 75% to 80% recorded once. V lost 1 base to trimming and J lost 0 bases; unmatched junction nucleotides: 17. This CDR3 region has 22 residues. Looked up from germline, CDR1 is LGHNA and CDR2 is YNFKEQ. These data were also filed under a second study, of human thymus T cells. That work states: In corrective heart surgery, resections were taken, and these provided the thymus tissue. There were highly overlapping thymic repertoires among unrelated individuals, as related research reported.

The chain combines TRBV4-2 with TRBJ2-2; TRBD1 matches 10 bases. The sequenced sample consisted of thymocytes. The receptor's source is a boy younger than two with a congenital heart defect. CDR3 nucleotide sequence: TGTGCCAGCAGCCAAGGGGAGGGGTCCCGGACAGGGGGGATCCCGAACACCGGGGAGCTGTTTTTT. Translation gives CASSQGEGSRTGGIPNTGELFF.